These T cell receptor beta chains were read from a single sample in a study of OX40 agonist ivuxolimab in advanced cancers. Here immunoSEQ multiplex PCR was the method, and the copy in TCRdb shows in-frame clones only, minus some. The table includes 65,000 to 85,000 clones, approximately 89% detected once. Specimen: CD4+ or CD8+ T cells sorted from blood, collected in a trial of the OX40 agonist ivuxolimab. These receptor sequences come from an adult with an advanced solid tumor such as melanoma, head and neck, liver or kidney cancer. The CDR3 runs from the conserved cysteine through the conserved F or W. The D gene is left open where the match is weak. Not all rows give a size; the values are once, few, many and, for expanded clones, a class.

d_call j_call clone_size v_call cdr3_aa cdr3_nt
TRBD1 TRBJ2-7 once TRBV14 CASSQDRPGTGPGEQYF TGTGCCAGCAGCCAAGATAGGCCGGGGACAGGACCGGGGGAGCAGTACTTC
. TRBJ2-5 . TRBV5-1 CASSLSGTPEETQYF TGCGCCAGCAGCTTGTCGGGGACTCCGGAAGAGACCCAGTACTTC
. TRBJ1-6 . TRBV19 CASSTDMRGNSPLHF TGTGCCAGTAGTACGGACATGAGGGGTAATTCACCCCTCCACTTT
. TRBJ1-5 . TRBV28 CASTLGTYQPQHF TGTGCCAGCACATTGGGTACTTATCAGCCCCAGCATTTT
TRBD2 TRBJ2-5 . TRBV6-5 CASRIAGEETQYF TGTGCCAGCAGGATAGCGGGAGAAGAGACCCAGTACTTC
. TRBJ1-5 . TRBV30 CAWNGPTSNQPQHF TGTGCCTGGAATGGACCTACTAGCAATCAGCCCCAGCATTTT
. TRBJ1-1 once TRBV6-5 CASSGPVGEAFF TGTGCCAGCAGTGGGCCTGTGGGGGAAGCTTTCTTT
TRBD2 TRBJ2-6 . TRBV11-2 CASSPATGGSGANVLTF TGTGCCAGCAGCCCTGCGACGGGGGGCTCTGGGGCCAACGTCCTGACTTTC
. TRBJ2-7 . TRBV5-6 CASSPSDSPYEQYF TGTGCCAGCAGCCCTTCGGACTCCCCTTACGAGCAGTACTTC
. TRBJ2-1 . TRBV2 CASSDPGLDEQFF TGTGCCAGCAGTGACCCGGGCCTTGATGAGCAGTTCTTC
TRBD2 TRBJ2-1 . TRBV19 CASRYSGSYNEQFF TGTGCCAGTAGATATAGCGGGAGCTACAATGAGCAGTTCTTC
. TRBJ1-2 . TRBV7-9 CASSFIQGADGYTF TGTGCCAGCAGCTTCATCCAGGGAGCGGATGGCTACACCTTC
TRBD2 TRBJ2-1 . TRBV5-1 CASSLDSGVSEQFF TGCGCCAGCAGCTTGGATAGCGGGGTCAGTGAGCAGTTCTTC
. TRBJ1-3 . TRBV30 CAWRSGVSDTIYF TGTGCCTGGAGATCAGGGGTGTCGGACACCATATATTTT
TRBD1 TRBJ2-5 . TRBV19 CASSPRTGYQETQYF TGTGCCAGTAGTCCTCGGACAGGGTACCAAGAGACCCAGTACTTC
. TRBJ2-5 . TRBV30 CAWNQGHFETQYF TGTGCCTGGAATCAGGGACATTTCGAGACCCAGTACTTC
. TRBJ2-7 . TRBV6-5 CASSYREGTYEQYF TGTGCCAGCAGTTATAGGGAAGGGACCTACGAGCAGTACTTC
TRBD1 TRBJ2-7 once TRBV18 CASSPRTGFNEQYF TGTGCCAGCTCACCCCGGACAGGGTTCAACGAGCAGTACTTC
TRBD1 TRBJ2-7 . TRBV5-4 CASSFTGGINEQYF TGTGCCAGCAGCTTCACAGGGGGCATCAACGAGCAGTACTTC
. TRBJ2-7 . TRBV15 CATSRDRTRQYF TGTGCCACCAGCAGAGATAGGACAAGACAGTACTTC
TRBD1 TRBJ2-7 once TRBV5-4 CASSQPGQGAREQYF TGTGCCAGCAGCCAACCGGGACAGGGGGCGCGCGAGCAGTACTTC
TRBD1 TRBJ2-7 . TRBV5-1 CASSRDRYYEQYF TGCGCCAGCAGCCGGGACAGGTACTACGAGCAGTACTTC
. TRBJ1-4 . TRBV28 CASSFGKEKLFF TGTGCCAGCAGTTTTGGGAAAGAAAAACTGTTTTTT
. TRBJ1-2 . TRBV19 CASSIGTANYGYTF TGTGCCAGTAGTATAGGGACAGCTAACTATGGCTACACCTTC
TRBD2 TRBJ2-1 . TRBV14 CASSQILAEFYNEQFF TGTGCCAGCAGCCAGATCCTAGCGGAATTCTACAATGAGCAGTTCTTC
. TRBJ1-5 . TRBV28 CASNQLNQPQHF TGTGCCAGCAACCAGCTTAATCAGCCCCAGCATTTT
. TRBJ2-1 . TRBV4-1 CASSQDISRDEQFF TGCGCCAGCAGCCAAGATATTAGCCGGGATGAGCAGTTCTTC
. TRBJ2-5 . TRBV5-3 CARSLGEQETQYF TGTGCCAGAAGCTTGGGGGAGCAAGAGACCCAGTACTTC
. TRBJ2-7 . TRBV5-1 CASSLEWGLGEQYF TGCGCCAGCAGCTTGGAGTGGGGGCTCGGGGAGCAGTACTTC
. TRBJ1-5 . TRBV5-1 CASSLSPGGNQPQHF TGCGCCAGCAGCTTGTCACCGGGGGGGAATCAGCCCCAGCATTTT
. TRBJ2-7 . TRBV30 CAGQGGRKSGEQYF TGTGCCGGCCAGGGGGGGAGGAAGTCGGGAGAGCAGTACTTC
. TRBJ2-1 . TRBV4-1 CASSQDLLGLNNEQFF TGCGCCAGCAGCCAAGATCTTCTGGGGCTAAACAATGAGCAGTTCTTC
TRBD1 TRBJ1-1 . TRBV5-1 CASSSSDRGSSRNTEAFF TGCGCCAGCAGCTCCTCGGACAGGGGAAGCTCGAGGAACACTGAAGCTTTCTTT
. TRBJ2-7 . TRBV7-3 CASSAGPSYEQYF TGTGCCAGCAGCGCAGGGCCCTCCTACGAGCAGTACTTC
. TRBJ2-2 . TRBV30 CAWSYGLISTGELFF TGTGCCTGGAGTTACGGGCTCATCAGCACCGGGGAGCTGTTTTTT
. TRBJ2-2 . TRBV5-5 CASSLITGELFF TGTGCCAGCAGCCTAATTACCGGGGAGCTGTTTTTT
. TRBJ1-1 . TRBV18 CASSPTGQYTEAFF TGTGCCAGCTCACCGACTGGACAGTACACTGAAGCTTTCTTT
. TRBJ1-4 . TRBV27 CASSLDYRVGEKLFF TGTGCCAGCAGTCTAGACTACAGGGTGGGTGAAAAACTGTTTTTT